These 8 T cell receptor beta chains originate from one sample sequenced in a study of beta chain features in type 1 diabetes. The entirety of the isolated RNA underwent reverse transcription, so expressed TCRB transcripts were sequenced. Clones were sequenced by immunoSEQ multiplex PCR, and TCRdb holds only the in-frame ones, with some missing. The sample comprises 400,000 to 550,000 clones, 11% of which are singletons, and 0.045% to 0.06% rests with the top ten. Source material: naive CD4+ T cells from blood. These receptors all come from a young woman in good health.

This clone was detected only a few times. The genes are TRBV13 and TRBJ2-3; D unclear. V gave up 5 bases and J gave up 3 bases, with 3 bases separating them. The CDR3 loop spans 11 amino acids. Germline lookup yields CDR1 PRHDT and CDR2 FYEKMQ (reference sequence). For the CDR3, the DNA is TGTGCCAGCAGCACGACAGATACGCAGTATTTT. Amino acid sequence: CASSTTDTQYF. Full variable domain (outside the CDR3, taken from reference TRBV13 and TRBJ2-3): AAGVIQSPRHLIKEKRETATLKCYPIPRHDTVYWYQQGPGQDPQFLISFYEKMQSDKGSIPDRFSAQQFSDYHSELNMSSLELGDSALYFCASSTTDTQYFGPGTRLTVL.

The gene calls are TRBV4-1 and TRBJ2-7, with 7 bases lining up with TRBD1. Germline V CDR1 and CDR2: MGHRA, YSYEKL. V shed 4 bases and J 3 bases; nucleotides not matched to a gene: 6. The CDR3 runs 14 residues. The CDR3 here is CASSRPGQNYEQYF. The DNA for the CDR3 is TGCGCCAGCAGCCGCCCGGGACAGAACTACGAGCAGTACTTC.

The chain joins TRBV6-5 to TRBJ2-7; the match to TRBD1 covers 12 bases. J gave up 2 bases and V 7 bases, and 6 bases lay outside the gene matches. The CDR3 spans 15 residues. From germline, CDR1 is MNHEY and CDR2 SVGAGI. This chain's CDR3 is CASMRDRGLTYEQYF. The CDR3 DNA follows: TGTGCCAGCATGAGGGACAGGGGGCTAACCTACGAGCAGTACTTC.

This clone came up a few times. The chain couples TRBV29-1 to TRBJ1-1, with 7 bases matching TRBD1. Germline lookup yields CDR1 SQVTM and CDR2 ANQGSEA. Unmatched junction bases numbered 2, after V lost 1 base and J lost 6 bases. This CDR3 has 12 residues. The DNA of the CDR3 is TGCAGCGTTGAAGGCAGGGGGGCTGAAGCTTTCTTT. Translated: CSVEGRGAEAFF.

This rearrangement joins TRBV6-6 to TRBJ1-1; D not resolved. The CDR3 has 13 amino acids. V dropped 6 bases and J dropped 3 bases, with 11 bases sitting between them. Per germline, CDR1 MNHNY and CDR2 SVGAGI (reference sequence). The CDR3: CASSHKGDTEAFF. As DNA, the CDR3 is TGTGCCAGCAGCCACAAGGGAGACACTGAAGCTTTCTTT.

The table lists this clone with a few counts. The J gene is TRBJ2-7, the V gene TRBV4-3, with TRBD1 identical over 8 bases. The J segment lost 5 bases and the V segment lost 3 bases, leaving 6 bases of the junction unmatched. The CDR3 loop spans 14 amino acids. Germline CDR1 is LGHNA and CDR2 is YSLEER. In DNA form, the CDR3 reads TGCGCCAGCAGCCATCCCGGACAGGGAAACGAGCAGTACTTC. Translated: CASSHPGQGNEQYF.

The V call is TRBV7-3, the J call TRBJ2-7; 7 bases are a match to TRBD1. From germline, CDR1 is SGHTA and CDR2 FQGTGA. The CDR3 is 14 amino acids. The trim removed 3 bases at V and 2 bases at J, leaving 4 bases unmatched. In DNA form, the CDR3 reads TGTGCCAGCAGCTTTAGGACAGGTGCCTACGAGCAGTACTTC. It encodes CASSFRTGAYEQYF.

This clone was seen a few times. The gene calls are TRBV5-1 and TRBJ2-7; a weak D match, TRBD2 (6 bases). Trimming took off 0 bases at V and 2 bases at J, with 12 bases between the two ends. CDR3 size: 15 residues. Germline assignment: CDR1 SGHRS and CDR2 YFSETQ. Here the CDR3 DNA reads TGCGCCAGCAGCTTGGTGGGGGGTCAGACCTACGAGCAGTACTTC. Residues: CASSLVGGQTYEQYF.